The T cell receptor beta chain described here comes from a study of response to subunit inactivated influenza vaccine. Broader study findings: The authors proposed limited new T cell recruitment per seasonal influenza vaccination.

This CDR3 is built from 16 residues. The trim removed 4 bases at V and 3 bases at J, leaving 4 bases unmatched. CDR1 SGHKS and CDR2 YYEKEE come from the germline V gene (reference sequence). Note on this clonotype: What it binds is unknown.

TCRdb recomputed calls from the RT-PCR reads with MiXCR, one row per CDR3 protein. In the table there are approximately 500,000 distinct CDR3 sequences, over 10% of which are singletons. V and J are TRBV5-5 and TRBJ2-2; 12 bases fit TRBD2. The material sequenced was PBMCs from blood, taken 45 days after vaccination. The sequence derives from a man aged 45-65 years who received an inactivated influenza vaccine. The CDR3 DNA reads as TGTGCCAGCAGCCGGACTAGCGGGGAGTACACCGGGGAGCTGTTTTTT. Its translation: CASSRTSGEYTGELFF.